One sample yielded the 9 T cell receptor beta chains listed below, sequenced in a study of blood T cell repertoires in COVID-19. Using immunoSEQ multiplex PCR, the repertoire was profiled, and TCRdb retains in-frame clones only, with some absent. The top ten clones hold around 2.7% of a sample with roughly 160,000 clones, 84% of them seen once. Material for sequencing was peripheral blood. These receptor sequences come from an elderly woman with COVID-19, enrolled during active disease.

The chain carries TRBV6-5 and TRBJ2-2; 12 bases fit TRBD2. The ends lost 0 bases at V and 6 bases at J; junction bases unmatched: 2. CDR1 MNHEY and CDR2 SVGAGI come from the germline V gene. The CDR3 runs to 16 residues. The CDR3 sequence: CASSYSGLAGSGELFF. DNA for the CDR3: TGTGCCAGCAGTTACTCTGGACTAGCGGGATCCGGGGAGCTGTTTTTT.

The chain uses TRBV18 and TRBJ2-5; perhaps TRBD2 as D (6 bases). CDR3 length: 13 residues. Per the germline V gene, CDR1 is KGHSH and CDR2 is LQKENI. The V gene lost 4 bases and the J gene lost 2 bases, with 8 bases spanning the gap. This CDR3 reads CASSQRAQETQYF. The CDR3 region has the DNA TGTGCCAGCTCACAGCGGGCACAAGAGACCCAGTACTTC.

The chain's CDR3 is CASSLARDQPQHF. The CDR3, as DNA: TGTGCCAGCAGCTTAGCGCGAGATCAGCCCCAGCATTTT. The genes are TRBV7-2 and TRBJ1-5; D is unclear. Per germline, CDR1 SGHTA and CDR2 FQGNSA. This CDR3 has 13 residues. V was shortened by 0 bases and J by 5 bases, with 5 bases between the two germline ends.

The chain recombines TRBV29-1 with TRBJ2-3; 9 bases match TRBD1. The V gene's germline CDR1 is SQVTM and CDR2 ANQGSEA. CDR3 length: 11 amino acids. The V gene end was trimmed by 3 bases and the J gene end by 10 bases; junction bases not matched to a gene: 2. The chain's CDR3 is CSVETGGAQYF. The CDR3 coding sequence is TGCAGCGTTGAGACAGGGGGAGCGCAGTATTTT.

The chain employs TRBV21-1 and TRBJ2-6; the table's D call, TRBD1, was not checked against the DNA. TRBV21-1 is a pseudogene segment. The CDR3 consists of 15 residues. Here the CDR3 reads CASSKAQFGANVLTF. CDR3 nucleotide sequence: TGTGCCAGCAGCAAAGCTCAGTTTGGGGCCAACGTCCTGACTTTC.

The chain links TRBV18 to TRBJ2-2; no reliable D call. This CDR3 region has 14 residues. The V end was cut by 4 bases, the J end by 0 bases, with 6 bases between. CDR1 is KGHSH, CDR2 LQKENI, per germline. As DNA, the CDR3 is TGTGCCAGCTCACTTACAGCGAACACCGGGGAGCTGTTTTTT. Its protein product is CASSLTANTGELFF.

The V and J genes are TRBV19 and TRBJ2-7, with 12 bases aligning to TRBD2. The V gene end was trimmed by 5 bases and the J gene end by 3 bases; junction bases not matched to a gene: 8. Per the germline V gene, CDR1 is LNHDA and CDR2 is SQIVND (reference sequence). CDR3 length: 16 residues. The CDR3 DNA reads TGTGCCAGTAGTGTTACCGGGACTAGCGGGTTCTACGAGCAGTACTTC. Protein product: CASSVTGTSGFYEQYF.

J is TRBJ2-2 and V is TRBV19; D remains ambiguous. Trimming removed 6 bases at V and 0 bases at J, with 17 bases between. This CDR3 comprises 17 residues. Looked up from germline, CDR1 is LNHDA and CDR2 is SQIVND (reference sequence). CDR3 sequence: CASRFGFSPANTGELFF. CDR3 DNA: TGTGCCAGTAGGTTCGGGTTTTCTCCCGCGAACACCGGGGAGCTGTTTTTT.

The chain carries TRBV18 and TRBJ1-1; tentatively, D is TRBD1 (5 bases). Germline values: CDR1 KGHSH, CDR2 LQKENI. The ends were cut back, 3 bases at V and 0 bases at J, with 14 bases in the middle. The CDR3 covers 16 residues. The CDR3 here is CASSPLEGALNTEAFF. The CDR3 DNA reads as TGTGCCAGCTCACCTTTAGAAGGGGCCTTGAACACTGAAGCTTTCTTT.